What follows is one T cell receptor (beta chain) and its context. This record belongs to a study of blood T cell repertoires in COVID-19. Some clones are missing from TCRdb's copy, which holds only in-frame ones; the method was immunoSEQ multiplex PCR. The table records approximately 170,000 clones, about 85% of them present only once. This CDR3 contains 13 residues. CDR1 and CDR2 from the germline V gene are SGHAT and FQDESV (reference sequence). V lost 6 bases to trimming and J lost 6 bases, with 11 bases between them. Enrollees, about 18 to 90 years old, lived in 24 US areas. Before being deemed recovered, Cohort 3 donors had two negative PCRs, clearance, or symptom resolution.

V gene TRBV11-1 combines with J gene TRBJ2-2; perhaps TRBD2 as D (6 bases). The TCR comes from a woman aged 50 to 60 who had recovered from COVID-19. The specimen was PBMCs or T cells enriched from blood (not recorded which). CDR3 nucleotides: TGTGCCAGCAGTCCGACTAGGCCCGGGGAGCTGTTTTTT. Translated, it gives CASSPTRPGELFF.